This T cell receptor (beta chain) was identified in a study of blood T cell repertoires in COVID-19 (dated by TCRdb to the early 2020s). About the investigation overall: Samples from collaborators originated in the United States, Italy and Spain and spanned both the acute and convalescent phases of COVID-19. The prospective study material was composed of cDNA or gDNA derived from T cells, B-cell-depleted T cells, or PBMCs. The dataset comprised deeply sampled blood TCRbeta repertoires from subjects exposed to, actively infected with, or recovered from COVID-19. The repertoires were released in a freely available public database meant as a resource for research on the immune response to SARS-CoV-2. Samples were obtained from the ongoing ImmuneRACE study (first 160 participants) and from about 1,300 subjects provided by 6 global collaborators. The sample metadata nearly always contained a de-identified subject ID, COVID-19 status, age in years and sex. Where HLA class I and class II types were available, the types were taken from metadata supplied by the sample provider, not from assay-based typing.

Paper-wide results and their limitations: How much clinical and demographic metadata was included differed by source and by participant, and the metadata was provided uncurated.

This clone has a handful of counts. The specificity of this receptor is unknown. Per-base quality was not reported, and no clone a single base away is much larger than it. TCRbeta CDR3 regions were amplified from genomic DNA by means of the immunoSEQ Assay, a bias-controlled multiplex PCR. In the source study's methods: Within the assay, amplification of reference gene primers was used to estimate how many nucleated cells each sample contained. To quantify the absolute abundance of each unique TCRbeta CDR3 rearrangement, sequence reads were collapsed and filtered. For each sample, productive Simpson clonality was calculated by taking the square root of Simpson's diversity index across productive rearrangements. This is the immuneACCESS table as TCRdb keeps it, with only in-frame sequences that have V and J called. A part of the clones is gone; compared with another copy, unresolved V genes explain less than half, and the rest is unexplained. For V, J and clone size, that table is used; D and trimming come from the DNA. A total of roughly 230,000 clones appear in this sample, approximately 83% of them only once. The ten largest account for around 25% of the sample.

The CDR3 runs 15 amino acids, cysteine and phenylalanine included. The only DNA kept is the CDR3, 45 bases in frame from the first base. CDR1 and CDR2 are drawn from the germline V gene: MRHNA, SNTAGT. V loses 5 bases, J loses 9 bases, and the germline ends lie 17 bases apart. Each collaborating institution followed its own protocols to collect whole blood in K2EDTA tubes. Collaborator samples were shipped for TCRbeta analysis as frozen whole blood, isolated PBMCs, or DNA extracted from either sample type. The origin of this receptor is a middle-aged man with acute or convalescent COVID-19. This chain joins TRBV6-4 to TRBJ1-6; the D gene cannot be resolved reliably. Specimen: peripheral blood. The bases read TGTGCCAGCAGTTATCGGGCAGGAGGAAGTTCACCCCTCCACTTT. Protein translation: CASSYRAGGSSPLHF.